One sample yielded the 11 T cell receptor beta chains listed below, sequenced in a study of blood T cell repertoires in COVID-19. The assay was immunoSEQ multiplex PCR, and TCRdb's table has in-frame clones only and misses some. Here the sample spans under 150,000 clones, over 70% being singletons. What was sequenced was peripheral blood. All receptors come from a man between 45 and 60 years old with acute or convalescent COVID-19.

V is TRBV6-2 or TRBV6-3 and J is TRBJ2-7, with 8 bases identical to TRBD1. CDR3 size: 13 residues. Germline V gene lookup returns CDR1 MNHEY and CDR2 SVGEGT. Trimming cost V 5 bases and J 3 bases; bases outside gene matches: 3. The CDR3 here is CASSGTGRYEQYF. The CDR3 DNA sequence: TGTGCCAGCAGTGGGACAGGACGCTACGAGCAGTACTTC.

The chain is built from TRBV28 and TRBJ1-4; 8 nucleotides align to TRBD1. The CDR3 is 14 residues long. Trimming took 5 bases from V and 10 from J; bases not matched to a gene: 9. Germline CDR1 and CDR2: MDHEN and SYDVKM. The CDR3 DNA sequence: TGTGCCAGCAGTCAACAGGGGGTGGAAGGAAAACTGTTTTTT. Translated, it gives CASSQQGVEGKLFF.

The rearrangement links TRBV7-9 to TRBJ2-7; 9 bases align to TRBD1. The germline V gene has CDR1 SEHNR and CDR2 FQNEAQ (reference sequence). The CDR3 extends over 15 amino acids. J was trimmed by 7 bases and V by 5 bases; bases with no gene match: 12. The DNA of the CDR3 is TGTGCCAGCAGCACATACCGGGACAGGGCTCTGGAGCAGTACTTC. Its translation is CASSTYRDRALEQYF.

This clone occurred once. The V and J genes are TRBV3-1 (or the pseudogene TRBV3-2) and TRBJ2-1, with TRBD2 identical over 11 bases. V dropped 1 base and J dropped 7; count of bases not matched to a gene: 9. Germline CDR1 reads LGHDT; CDR2 reads YNNKEL (reference sequence). The CDR3 totals 17 residues. The CDR3 reads CASSQARLAGGGNEQFF. CDR3 nucleotide sequence: TGTGCCAGCAGCCAAGCGCGCCTAGCGGGGGGAGGAAATGAGCAGTTCTTC.

The rearrangement uses TRBV4-1 and TRBJ1-6, with D unresolved. The CDR3 has 14 residues. Per the germline V gene, CDR1 is MGHRA and CDR2 is YSYEKL. Trimming took off 3 bases at V and 7 bases at J, with 10 bases between the two ends. CDR3 loop: CASSQLGLNSPLHF. As DNA, the CDR3 is TGCGCCAGCAGCCAGCTAGGTTTAAATTCACCCCTCCACTTT.

The rearrangement joins TRBV28 to TRBJ1-1; D not certain. V lost 3 bases and J lost 0, with 8 bases in between. This CDR3 is built from 14 residues. Germline V lookup: CDR1 MDHEN, CDR2 SYDVKM. The CDR3 region is CASSLEVLNTEAFF. CDR3 DNA: TGTGCCAGCAGTTTGGAGGTTTTGAACACTGAAGCTTTCTTT. Full variable domain (missing parts from reference TRBV28 and TRBJ1-1): DVKVTQSSRYLVKRTGEKVFLECVQDMDHENMFWYRQDPGLGLRLIYFSYDVKMKEKGDIPEGYSVSREKKERFSLILESASTNQTSMYLCASSLEVLNTEAFFGQGTRLTVV.

The chain recombines TRBV9 with TRBJ2-1; D might be TRBD2 (7 bases). Per germline, CDR1 SGDLS and CDR2 YYNGEE. This CDR3 region has 15 residues. V was clipped by 0 bases and J by 7 bases, with 14 bases between them. The CDR3 DNA sequence: TGTGCCAGCAGCGTAGAGGGGGGGGCGCGGAATGAGCAGTTCTTC. It translates to CASSVEGGARNEQFF.

The CDR3 nucleotides read TGTGCCAGCAGTGACCTTGGACACCTGAGCTCCTACAATGAGCAGTTCTTC. The encoded protein is CASSDLGHLSSYNEQFF. The rearrangement uses TRBV25-1 and TRBJ2-1; maybe TRBD1 (5 bases). The CDR3 contains 17 residues. Germline CDR1 MGHDK, CDR2 SYGVNS. V dropped 3 bases and J dropped 0 bases, with 15 bases sitting between them.

The chain joins TRBV10-3 to TRBJ1-2; maybe TRBD1 (5 bases). Germline V lookup: CDR1 ENHRY, CDR2 SYGVKD. CDR3 length equals 15 residues. The V gene lost 3 bases and the J gene lost 2 bases, with 13 bases spanning the gap. The CDR3, as DNA: TGTGCCATCAGTGACCGAGGCAGGGAAAACTATGGCTACACCTTC. It specifies CAISDRGRENYGYTF.

This sequence joins TRBV6-5 and TRBJ1-1; D gene unclear. Germline V lookup: CDR1 MNHEY, CDR2 SVGAGI. V was cut by 7 bases and J by 5 bases, with 17 bases left in between. The CDR3 consists of 14 residues. The CDR3, as DNA: TGTGCCAGCACGAAATCCCCGGGTGGAACTGAAGCTTTCTTT. Protein product: CASTKSPGGTEAFF.

The chain employs TRBV11-3 and TRBJ1-3, with a weak D call TRBD1 (6 bases). The germline V gene has CDR1 SGHNT and CDR2 YENEEA. The CDR3 is 16 amino acids. The V end lost 4 bases, the J end lost 4 bases, and 17 bases lay between the germline ends. As DNA, the CDR3 is TGTGCCAGCAGCTCTTCCACAGGGCAAAGGGGAAACACCATATATTTT. This codes for CASSSSTGQRGNTIYF.